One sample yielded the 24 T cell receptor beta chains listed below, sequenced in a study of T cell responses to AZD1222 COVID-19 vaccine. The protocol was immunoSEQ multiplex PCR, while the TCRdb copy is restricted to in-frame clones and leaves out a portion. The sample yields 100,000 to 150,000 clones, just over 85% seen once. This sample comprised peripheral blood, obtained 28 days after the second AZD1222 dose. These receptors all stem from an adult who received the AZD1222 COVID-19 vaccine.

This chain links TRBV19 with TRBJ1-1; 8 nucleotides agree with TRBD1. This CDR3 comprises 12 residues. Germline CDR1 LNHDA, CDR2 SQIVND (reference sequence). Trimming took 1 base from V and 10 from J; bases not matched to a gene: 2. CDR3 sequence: CASSIGQGTAFF. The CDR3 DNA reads TGTGCCAGTAGTATAGGACAGGGGACAGCTTTCTTT. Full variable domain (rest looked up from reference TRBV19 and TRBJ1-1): DGGITQSPKYLFRKEGQNVTLSCEQNLNHDAMYWYRQDPGQGLRLIYYSQIVNDFQKGDIAEGYSVSREKKESFPLTVTSAQKNPTAFYLCASSIGQGTAFFGQGTRLTVV.

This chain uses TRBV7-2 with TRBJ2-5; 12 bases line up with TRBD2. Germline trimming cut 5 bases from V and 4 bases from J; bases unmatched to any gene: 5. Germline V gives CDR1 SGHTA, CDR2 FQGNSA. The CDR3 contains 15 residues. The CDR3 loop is CASSPSGGATETQYF. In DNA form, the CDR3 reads TGTGCCAGCAGCCCTAGCGGGGGGGCGACAGAGACCCAGTACTTC.

CDR3 sequence: CASRGGQGGEQYF. CDR3 nucleotides: TGTGCCAGCAGGGGGGGACAGGGAGGAGAGCAGTACTTC. The V gene is TRBV28, the J gene TRBJ2-7; 9 nucleotides line up with TRBD1. Germline CDR1 MDHEN, CDR2 SYDVKM. There are 13 residues in the CDR3. The V segment lost 6 bases and the J segment 7 bases; nucleotides outside the gene matches: 7. The entire variable domain, with the rest obtained from reference TRBV28 and TRBJ2-7, is as follows: DVKVTQSSRYLVKRTGEKVFLECVQDMDHENMFWYRQDPGLGLRLIYFSYDVKMKEKGDIPEGYSVSREKKERFSLILESASTNQTSMYLCASRGGQGGEQYFGPGTRLTVT.

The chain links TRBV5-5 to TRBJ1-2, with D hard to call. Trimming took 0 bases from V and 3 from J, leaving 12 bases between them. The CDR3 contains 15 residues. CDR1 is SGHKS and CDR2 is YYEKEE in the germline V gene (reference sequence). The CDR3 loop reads CASSLGGWEDYGYTF. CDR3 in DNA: TGTGCCAGCAGCTTGGGAGGCTGGGAGGACTATGGCTACACCTTC.

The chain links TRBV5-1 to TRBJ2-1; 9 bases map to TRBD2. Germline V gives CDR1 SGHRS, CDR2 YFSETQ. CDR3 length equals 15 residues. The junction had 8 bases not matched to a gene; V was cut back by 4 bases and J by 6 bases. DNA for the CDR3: TGCGCCAGCAGCCGGGTAGCGGGGGCGTTCAATGAGCAGTTCTTC. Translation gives CASSRVAGAFNEQFF.

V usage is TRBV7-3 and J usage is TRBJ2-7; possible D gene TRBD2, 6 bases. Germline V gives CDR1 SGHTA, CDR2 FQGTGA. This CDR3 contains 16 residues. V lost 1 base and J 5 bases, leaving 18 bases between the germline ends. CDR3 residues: CASSLMASGGIHEQYF. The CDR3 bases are TGTGCCAGCAGCTTAATGGCATCAGGCGGGATCCACGAGCAGTACTTC. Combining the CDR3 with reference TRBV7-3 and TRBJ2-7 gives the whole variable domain GAGVSQTPSNKVTEKGKYVELRCDPISGHTALYWYRQSLGQGPEFLIYFQGTGAADDSGLPNDRFFAVRPEGSVSTLKIQRTERGDSAVYLCASSLMASGGIHEQYFGPGTRLTVT.

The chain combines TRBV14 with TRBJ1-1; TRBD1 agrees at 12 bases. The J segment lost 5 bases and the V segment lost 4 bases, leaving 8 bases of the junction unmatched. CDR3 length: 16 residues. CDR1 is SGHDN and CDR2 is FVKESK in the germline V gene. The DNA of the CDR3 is TGTGCCAGCAGCCTAGGGACAGGGGGCATTGGGACTGAAGCTTTCTTT. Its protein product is CASSLGTGGIGTEAFF. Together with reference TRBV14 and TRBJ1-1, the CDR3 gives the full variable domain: EAGVTQFPSHSVIEKGQTVTLRCDPISGHDNLYWYRRVMGKEIKFLLHFVKESKQDESGMPNNRFLAERTGGTYSTLKVQPAELEDSGVYFCASSLGTGGIGTEAFFGQGTRLTVV.

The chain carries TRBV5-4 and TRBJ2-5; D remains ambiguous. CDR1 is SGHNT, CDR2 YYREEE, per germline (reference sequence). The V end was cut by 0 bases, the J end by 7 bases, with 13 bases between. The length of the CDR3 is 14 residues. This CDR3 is CASSLDSQSWTQYF. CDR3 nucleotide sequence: TGTGCCAGCAGCTTGGACAGCCAGTCATGGACCCAGTACTTC.

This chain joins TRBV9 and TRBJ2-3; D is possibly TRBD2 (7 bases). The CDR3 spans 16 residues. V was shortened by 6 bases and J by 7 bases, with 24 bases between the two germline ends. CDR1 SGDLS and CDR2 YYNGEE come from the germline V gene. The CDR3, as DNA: TGTGCCAGCACCGGAAGGGGGGGGGAGTTGAGGAATACGCAGTATTTT. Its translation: CASTGRGGELRNTQYF.

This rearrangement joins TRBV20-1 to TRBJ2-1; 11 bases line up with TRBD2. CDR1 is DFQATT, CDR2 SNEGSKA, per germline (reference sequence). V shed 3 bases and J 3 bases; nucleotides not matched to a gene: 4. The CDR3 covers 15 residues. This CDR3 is CSASPTSGVYNEQFF. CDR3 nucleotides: TGCAGTGCTAGTCCGACTAGCGGGGTCTACAATGAGCAGTTCTTC.

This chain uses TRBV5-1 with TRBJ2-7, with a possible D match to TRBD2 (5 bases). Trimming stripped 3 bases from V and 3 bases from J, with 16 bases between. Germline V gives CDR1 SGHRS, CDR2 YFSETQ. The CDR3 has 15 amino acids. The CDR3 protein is CASSWGATSLYEQYF. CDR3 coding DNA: TGCGCCAGCAGCTGGGGAGCGACTTCGCTCTACGAGCAGTACTTC.

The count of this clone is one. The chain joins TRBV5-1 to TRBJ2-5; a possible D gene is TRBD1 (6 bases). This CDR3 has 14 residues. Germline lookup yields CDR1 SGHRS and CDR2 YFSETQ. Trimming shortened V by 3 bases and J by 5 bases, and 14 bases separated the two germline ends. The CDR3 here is CASSSQGSGETQYF. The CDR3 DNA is TGCGCCAGCAGCTCACAGGGTTCTGGGGAGACCCAGTACTTC.

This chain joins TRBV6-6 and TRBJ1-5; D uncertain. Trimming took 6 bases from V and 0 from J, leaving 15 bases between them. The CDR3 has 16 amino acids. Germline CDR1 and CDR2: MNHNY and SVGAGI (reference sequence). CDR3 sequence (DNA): TGTGCCAGCAGCCCCTTCCGTCTCGATAGCAATCAGCCCCAGCATTTT. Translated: CASSPFRLDSNQPQHF.

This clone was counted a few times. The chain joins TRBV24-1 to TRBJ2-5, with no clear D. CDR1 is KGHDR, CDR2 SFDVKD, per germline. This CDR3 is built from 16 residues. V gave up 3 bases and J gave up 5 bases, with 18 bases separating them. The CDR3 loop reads CATSDVQHNLGETQYF. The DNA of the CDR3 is TGTGCCACCAGTGATGTCCAACATAACCTCGGGGAGACCCAGTACTTC.

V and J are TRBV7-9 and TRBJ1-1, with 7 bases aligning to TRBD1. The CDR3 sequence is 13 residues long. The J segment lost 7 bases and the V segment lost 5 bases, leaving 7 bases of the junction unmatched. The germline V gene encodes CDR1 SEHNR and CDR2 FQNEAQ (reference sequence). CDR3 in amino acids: CASSHRQGGEAFF. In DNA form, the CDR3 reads TGTGCCAGCAGCCACCGACAGGGAGGTGAAGCTTTCTTT.

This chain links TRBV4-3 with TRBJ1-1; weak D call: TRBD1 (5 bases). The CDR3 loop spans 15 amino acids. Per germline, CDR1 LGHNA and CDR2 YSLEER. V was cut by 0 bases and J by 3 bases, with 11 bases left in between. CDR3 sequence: CASSQDWDGYTEAFF. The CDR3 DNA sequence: TGCGCCAGCAGCCAAGATTGGGACGGTTACACTGAAGCTTTCTTT.

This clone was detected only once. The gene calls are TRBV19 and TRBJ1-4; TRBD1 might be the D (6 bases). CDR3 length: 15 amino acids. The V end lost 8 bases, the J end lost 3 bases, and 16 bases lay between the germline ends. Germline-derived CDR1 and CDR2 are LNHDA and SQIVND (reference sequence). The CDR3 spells CASQQGRLANEKLFF. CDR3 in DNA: TGTGCCAGTCAACAGGGTCGGCTAGCTAATGAAAAACTGTTTTTT.

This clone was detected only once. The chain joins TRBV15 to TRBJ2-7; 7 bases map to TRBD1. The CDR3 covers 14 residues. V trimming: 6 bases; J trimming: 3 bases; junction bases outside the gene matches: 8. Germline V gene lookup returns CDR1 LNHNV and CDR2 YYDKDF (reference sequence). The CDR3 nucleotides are TGTGCCACCAGAAGGACAGGTGGCAGCTACGAGCAGTACTTC. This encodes CATRRTGGSYEQYF.

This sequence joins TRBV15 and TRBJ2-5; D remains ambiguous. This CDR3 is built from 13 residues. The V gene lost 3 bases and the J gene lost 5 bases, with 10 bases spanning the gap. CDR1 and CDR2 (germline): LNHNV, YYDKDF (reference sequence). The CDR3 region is CATSSRSSETQYF. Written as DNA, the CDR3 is TGTGCCACCAGCAGTAGGAGTTCGGAGACCCAGTACTTC.

CDR3 region: CASRRQGTSNTGELFF. CDR3 in DNA: TGTGCCAGCAGGAGGCAAGGGACTTCAAACACCGGGGAGCTGTTTTTT. The chain carries TRBV11-2 and TRBJ2-2, with TRBD2 as a possible D gene (6 bases). This CDR3 contains 16 residues. The V gene lost 6 bases and the J gene lost 2 bases, with 16 bases spanning the gap. Germline CDR1 reads SGHAT; CDR2 reads FQNNGV.

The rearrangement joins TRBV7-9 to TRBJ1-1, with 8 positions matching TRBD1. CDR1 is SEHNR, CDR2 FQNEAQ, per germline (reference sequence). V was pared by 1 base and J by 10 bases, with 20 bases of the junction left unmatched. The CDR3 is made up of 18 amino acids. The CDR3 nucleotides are TGTGCCAGCAGCTTAGGATCCGGGCAGGGGGCGGGAATAGGTGCAGCTTTCTTT. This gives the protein CASSLGSGQGAGIGAAFF.

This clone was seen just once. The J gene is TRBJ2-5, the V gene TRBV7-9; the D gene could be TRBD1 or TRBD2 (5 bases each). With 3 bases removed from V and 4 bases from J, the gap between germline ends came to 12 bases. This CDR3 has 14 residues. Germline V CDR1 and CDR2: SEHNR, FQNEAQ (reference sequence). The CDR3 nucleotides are TGTGCCAGCAGCTTCGCCTGGGACCCAGAGACCCAGTACTTC. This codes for CASSFAWDPETQYF.

Written as DNA, the CDR3 is TGTGCCAGCAGGGGACTAGCGGGAGCGAACACCGGGGAGCTGTTTTTT. Translating it yields CASRGLAGANTGELFF. This chain joins TRBV27 and TRBJ2-2; 14 nucleotides agree with TRBD2. The CDR3 has 16 amino acids. V trimming: 6 bases; J trimming: 0 bases; junction bases outside the gene matches: 0. The V gene's germline CDR1 is MNHEY and CDR2 SMNVEV (reference sequence).

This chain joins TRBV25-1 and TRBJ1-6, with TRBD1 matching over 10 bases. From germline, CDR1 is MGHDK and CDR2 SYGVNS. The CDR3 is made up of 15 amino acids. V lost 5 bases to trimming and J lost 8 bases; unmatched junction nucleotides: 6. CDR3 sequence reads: CASSTSGQGYSPLHF. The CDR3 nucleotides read TGTGCCAGCAGTACCTCGGGACAGGGGTATTCACCCCTCCACTTT.